This entry describes one T cell receptor (beta chain). This record belongs to a study of control samples from healthy donors and cancer patients. Sequencing was performed with immunoSEQ multiplex PCR; in TCRdb, only in-frame clones are kept and a portion is missing. The data hold roughly 95,000 clones, with just under 95% observed a single time. Germline V CDR1 and CDR2: SGHTA, FQGNSA. The CDR3 is 15 residues long. V was shortened by 5 bases and J by 4 bases, with 15 bases between the two germline ends. V usage is TRBV7-2 and J usage is TRBJ1-5, with D possibly matching TRBD1 (6 bases). The sequence was collected from a human donor in good health. The donor label of this sample is uncertain. Material: blood. The CDR3 region is CASSRNRVMNQPQHF. DNA for the CDR3: TGTGCCAGCAGCCGCAACAGGGTTATGAATCAGCCCCAGCATTTT.